This entry describes one T cell receptor (beta chain). The germline V gene encodes CDR1 SQVTM and CDR2 ANQGSEA. V shed 5 bases, J shed 11 bases, and the junction held 7 bases outside the gene matches. The CDR3 runs to 11 residues. Clones were sequenced by immunoSEQ multiplex PCR, and TCRdb holds only the in-frame ones, with some missing. The table lists about 68,000 clones, approximately 90% of them singletons, with 1.5% in the top ten. These data come from a study of T cell changes during pregnancy in multiple sclerosis. The V call is TRBV29-1, the J call TRBJ1-1; 8 bases are shared with TRBD1. This receptor was identified in a female donor with multiple sclerosis, enrolled in a pregnancy study. Sequences were derived from peripheral blood, sampled in the third trimester of pregnancy. CDR3 in amino acids: CSVTKQGEAFF. The CDR3 DNA is TGCAGCGTTACGAAACAGGGGGAGGCTTTCTTT.